The sequence of this T cell receptor (beta chain) was determined in a study of cytomegalovirus exposure and HLA in healthy donors. The wider study: A prior analysis found 117 million unique TCR beta sequences from around 200 million T cells. Notes on the study in general: In a later analysis, donors in an Asian-associated ancestry cluster reportedly had fewer N-insertions in productive TCRs than the cohort mean.

A note on this clone: Its cognate antigen is unknown.

The CDR3 runs to 15 residues. Amplification used 60 Vbeta primers and 13 Jbeta primers. Authors' methods: Among the unique TCR beta chains that a later analysis counted, about 81 million in all, 9.5 million to 11 million were shared. Only in-frame clones appear in the TCRdb table, and some are missing; sequencing was by immunoSEQ multiplex PCR. V, J and clone size are taken as reported in that table, and D and trimming were inferred from the DNA itself. The table has about 250,000 clones, approximately 70% seen once. These donors counted as nominally healthy when sampled, but unrecorded immune exposures were likely.

Sequencing was done on a sample of PBMCs. The receptor comes from a female donor in good health and CMV-seronegative. This chain uses TRBV21-1 with TRBJ2-7; no DNA check was done on the table's D call, TRBD1. TRBV21-1 is a pseudogene locus. Here the CDR3 DNA reads TGTGCCAGCAGCAATAGCCCCAGGGATCGCGACGAGCAGTACTTC. This sequence encodes CASSNSPRDRDEQYF.